This T cell receptor beta chain stems from a study of T cells in Graves' hyperthyroidism and ophthalmopathy (dated by TCRdb to between 2018 and 2020). With regard to the full study: Peripheral blood was collected at initial diagnosis, before any treatment. To identify TCR V-J signatures that set the groups apart, the researchers used a discovery cohort of more than 95 patients, made up of 40 to 45 with Graves' ophthalmopathy and approximately 57 with stable Graves' hyperthyroidism. Prospective prediction of ophthalmopathy was tested in an independent validation cohort consisting of under 20 hyperthyroidism patients and 15 to 17 patients who later progressed to ophthalmopathy. The 85 to 100 discovery patients were randomly split 7:3 into training and test sets. The study also compared thyroid tissue and blood T-cell repertoires from more than five Graves' hyperthyroidism patients. Once sampling was done, hyperthyroidism patients were given methimazole at a starting dose of 30 mg daily, whereas ophthalmopathy patients were given high-dose intravenous methylprednisolone. The paper reports TCR Vbeta CDR3 sequencing of roughly 140 peripheral blood samples: approximately 41 ophthalmopathy, fewer than 80 hyperthyroidism and around 17 progressor patients. Broad study findings and their caveats: In validation, the model predicted progression to ophthalmopathy with around 71% sensitivity and approximately 72% specificity, a median of around 6.6 months before onset. Most expanded thyroid clonotypes (frequency above 0.001) were also detected in blood, a finding suggesting that blood repertoires may reflect thyroid immune responses. Sample size was not statistically predetermined, and investigators were not blinded to group allocation. A model built on a 13 V-J signature distinguished ophthalmopathy from stable hyperthyroidism, reaching about 88% sensitivity and about 81% specificity in cross-validation and 80%/75% in testing.

Stable Graves' hyperthyroidism was defined as no progression to ophthalmopathy during 18 months of follow-up. The hyperthyroidism patients were between 18 and 65 years old and newly diagnosed, with a disease duration of less than 2 months. Any patient with an uncontrolled infection, another autoimmune disease, pregnancy or lactation was excluded. Diagnoses relied on clinical symptoms, serum thyroxine and TRAb, thyroid ultrasound and orbital computed tomography. PBMCs were isolated from around 10 ml of fresh peripheral blood by Ficoll-Paque density gradient centrifugation. Total RNA was extracted with Trizol reagent, and quality was checked on an Agilent 2100 Bioanalyzer. The CDR3 goes from the cysteine to the phenylalanine over 15 residues. The DNA shown is the 45-base CDR3, in frame from base 1. A distance of 12 bases separates the germline ends of V and J, which lose 0 bases and 4 bases respectively. For CDR1 and CDR2, the germline V gene lists SQVTM and ANQGSEA.

TCR beta CDR3 regions were amplified from RNA transcripts. A first-round RT-PCR of the TCR CDR3 used the HTBI primer set with the Qiagen OneStep RT-PCR kit. Libraries were constructed in a second round of multiplex PCR, after which size selection and purification were performed. Paired-end sequencing of the libraries was performed with 100 bp reads on an Illumina HiSeq2000. Processing in the source paper ran as follows. Raw data were processed with SOAPnuke, discarding reads with adapters, uncalled bases, mean Phred below 15, or no exact constant-primer or identifier match. High-quality paired reads were merged with COPE v1.2.5, and unique nucleotide sequences were defined as clonotypes. Clonotypes were aligned to IMGT TRBV, TRBD and TRBJ reference segments using MiTCR v1.1. Only V-J combinations with frequency above 0.0001, covering about 99% of repertoires, were analysed. A TCS score was defined as the ratio between F50 (clonal expansion) and ExV (chaos), using BLOSUM62-based TCRdist between CDR3 peptides within each V-J. Welch's t-statistics and random forest reduced around 550 V-J features to around 14, which were used in a naive Bayes classifier (R e1071). The raw public reads went through TCRdb reprocessing: fastp at Q25, MiXCR clone calling, in-frame beta chains kept. Rows merge per CDR3 protein into single entries with the most common DNA and genes. The V and J calls here are based on TCRdb, not the publication. This sample has approximately 700,000 distinct CDR3 sequences in its table, and about a sixth of those were observed once. The biggest ten clones account for around 7.7% of the sample.

This clonotype was seen a handful of times. What antigen it recognizes has not been identified. No qualities accompany the bases; no much larger clone lies one base away. The sample taken for sequencing was blood. The rearrangement combines TRBV29-1 with TRBJ2-2; no D gene is confidently identified. The sequence derives from a man between 18 and 29 years old with Graves' hyperthyroidism. The nucleotide sequence reads TGCAGCGTTGAAGAAAGAGATCGGAGCACCGGGGAGCTGTTTTTT. Translation gives CSVEERDRSTGELFF.